The 17 T cell receptor beta chains presented below share a single source sample, sequenced in a study of radiotherapy plus CTLA-4 blockade in lung cancer. Produced via immunoSEQ multiplex PCR; TCRdb's table is partial and in-frame only. The table lists 85,000 to 100,000 clones, more than 70% of them singletons, with about 14% in the top ten. The sample consisted of peripheral blood, taken from a patient treated with radiotherapy plus ipilimumab. The receptor set was obtained from a human donor with non-small cell lung cancer that progressed on radiotherapy plus ipilimumab.

The gene calls are TRBV27 and TRBJ2-5; tentatively, D is TRBD1 (6 bases). The CDR3 runs 14 residues. Germline V gene sequence: CDR1 MNHEY, CDR2 SMNVEV (reference sequence). V lost 5 bases and J 5 bases, leaving 15 bases between the germline ends. CDR3 sequence: CASSASQGLETQYF. CDR3 bases: TGTGCCAGCAGTGCCTCACAGGGCTTGGAGACCCAGTACTTC.

This clone was found a few times. V usage is TRBV4-1 and J usage is TRBJ1-4; the D gene is possibly TRBD1 (5 bases). The CDR3 runs to 15 residues. Germline V gene lookup returns CDR1 MGHRA and CDR2 YSYEKL. Trimming took 3 bases from V and 5 from J, leaving 13 bases between them. CDR3 coding DNA: TGCGCCAGCAGCCAGGGGGACGGGAGGAATGAAAAACTGTTTTTT. Translation: CASSQGDGRNEKLFF.

The chain joins TRBV20-1 to TRBJ2-5, with TRBD2 as a possible D gene (5 bases). There are 11 residues in the CDR3. Trimming stripped 5 bases from V and 2 bases from J, with 6 bases between. The germline V gene has CDR1 DFQATT and CDR2 SNEGSKA (reference sequence). CDR3 DNA: TGCAGTGCTGAGCGGCAAGAGACCCAGTACTTC. It encodes CSAERQETQYF.

J is TRBJ2-1 and V is TRBV7-3, with 11 bases identical to TRBD2. CDR1 SGHTA and CDR2 FQGTGA come from the germline V gene. Unmatched junction bases numbered 9, after V lost 5 bases and J lost 9 bases. The CDR3 loop spans 15 amino acids. Here the CDR3 reads CASSPLAGETGEQFF. In nucleotides, the CDR3 is TGTGCCAGCAGCCCACTAGCGGGAGAGACCGGTGAGCAGTTCTTC.

This clone has just a few counts. This sequence joins TRBV6-5 and TRBJ1-2; TRBD1 might be the D (6 bases). V was trimmed by 7 bases and J by 6 bases, leaving 21 bases between them. This CDR3 is 15 amino acids long. Looked up from germline, CDR1 is MNHEY and CDR2 is SVGAGI. CDR3 sequence: CASKMEGGRRDGYTF. CDR3 bases: TGTGCCAGCAAAATGGAGGGGGGTCGTCGGGATGGCTACACCTTC.

This chain uses TRBV11-3 with TRBJ1-1, with 7 bases identical to TRBD1. The CDR3 loop spans 15 amino acids. Germline V gene data show CDR1 as SGHNT and CDR2 as YENEEA. With V trimmed by 5 bases and J by 3 bases, 9 bases remained unmatched. The CDR3 reads CASSPGFDRDTEAFF. DNA for the CDR3: TGTGCCAGCAGCCCCGGATTCGACAGGGACACTGAAGCTTTCTTT. The entire variable domain, with the rest obtained from reference TRBV11-3 and TRBJ1-1, is as follows: EAGVVQSPRYKIIEKKQPVAFWCNPISGHNTLYWYLQNLGQGPELLIRYENEEAVDDSQLPKDRFSAERLKGVDSTLKIQPAELGDSAVYLCASSPGFDRDTEAFFGQGTRLTVV.

The chain joins TRBV30 to TRBJ1-3; D gene uncertain. V was trimmed by 0 bases and J by 0 bases, leaving 9 bases between them. CDR3 length: 15 residues. Germline loops: CDR1 GTSNPN, CDR2 SVGIG (reference sequence). CDR3 protein: CAWSVQKHSGNTIYF. CDR3 nucleotide sequence: TGTGCCTGGAGTGTGCAGAAACACTCTGGAAACACCATATATTTT.

The table lists this clone with a few counts. The chain joins TRBV29-1 to TRBJ2-1, with 9 nucleotides matching TRBD2. V shed 7 bases, J shed 4 bases, and the junction held 14 bases outside the gene matches. From germline, CDR1 is SQVTM and CDR2 ANQGSEA. The CDR3 loop spans 16 amino acids. Here the CDR3 reads CSARYLLAGDYNEQFF. Here the CDR3 DNA reads TGCAGCGCCCGATACCTTTTAGCGGGGGATTACAATGAGCAGTTCTTC.

The V call is TRBV4-3, the J call TRBJ1-5; the D gene is possibly TRBD1 (5 bases). This CDR3 contains 15 residues. Germline V CDR1 and CDR2: LGHNA, YSLEER. Trimming shortened V by 1 base and J by 7 bases, and 14 bases separated the two germline ends. The CDR3 DNA is TGCGCCAGCAGCCAAGGCCACGACAGTTGGCAGCCCCAGCATTTT. Protein: CASSQGHDSWQPQHF.

The V call is TRBV7-6, the J call TRBJ2-5, with D possibly matching TRBD2 (5 bases). V lost 4 bases and J 2 bases, leaving 8 bases between the germline ends. The CDR3 has 13 residues. Looked up from germline, CDR1 is SGHVS and CDR2 is FNYEAQ. CDR3 in amino acids: CASSYREQETQYF. In nucleotides, the CDR3 is TGTGCCAGCAGCTACCGGGAACAAGAGACCCAGTACTTC.

This rearrangement joins TRBV7-9 to TRBJ2-1; 8 bases match TRBD2. CDR1 is SEHNR and CDR2 is FQNEAQ in the germline V gene (reference sequence). The CDR3 is 15 amino acids. V was pared by 2 bases and J by 7 bases, with 7 bases of the junction left unmatched. In nucleotides, the CDR3 is TGTGCCAGCAGCTTATTAAGCGGGAGCTGGAATGAGCAGTTCTTC. Its protein is CASSLLSGSWNEQFF. Looking up the rest from reference TRBV7-9 and TRBJ2-1 gives the full variable domain: DTGVSQNPRHKITKRGQNVTFRCDPISEHNRLYWYRQTLGQGPEFLTYFQNEAQLEKSRLLSDRFSAERPKGSFSTLEIQRTEQGDSAMYLCASSLLSGSWNEQFFGPGTRLTVL.

The V and J genes are TRBV5-1 and TRBJ1-3, with TRBD1 as a possible D gene (5 bases). CDR3 length: 15 amino acids. Trimming took 1 base from V and 1 from J, leaving 9 bases between them. The V gene's germline CDR1 is SGHRS and CDR2 YFSETQ. The CDR3 protein is CASSLSGASGNTIYF. The DNA for the CDR3 is TGCGCCAGCAGCTTGTCTGGGGCGTCTGGAAACACCATATATTTT.

The rearrangement joins TRBV2 to TRBJ1-5; 9 nucleotides align to TRBD1. The CDR3 is 14 amino acids. Germline loops: CDR1 SNHLY, CDR2 FYNNEI. V was pared by 5 bases and J by 6 bases, with 5 bases of the junction left unmatched. CDR3 DNA: TGTGCCAGCAGTTCCGGGACAGGGTCTCAGCCCCAGCATTTT. Its protein product is CASSSGTGSQPQHF.

The chain joins TRBV18 to TRBJ2-5; D may be TRBD1 or TRBD2 (5 bases each). From germline, CDR1 is KGHSH and CDR2 LQKENI. V was cut by 0 bases and J by 4 bases, with 12 bases left in between. The CDR3 runs 15 residues. The CDR3 loop reads CASSPPAGRAETQYF. The CDR3 region has the DNA TGTGCCAGCTCACCACCGGCAGGGAGAGCAGAGACCCAGTACTTC.

This clone was detected a few times. The chain recombines TRBV19 with TRBJ1-3, with 9 bases that match TRBD1. Germline values: CDR1 LNHDA, CDR2 SQIVND (reference sequence). The CDR3 covers 19 residues. With 9 bases clipped from V and 2 bases from J, the junction kept 20 bases outside the gene matches. CDR3 in amino acids: CASRISGTGRVGPGNTIYF. CDR3 sequence (DNA): TGTGCCAGCCGAATTTCCGGGACAGGGCGTGTGGGCCCTGGAAACACCATATATTTT.

The rearrangement joins TRBV4-2 to TRBJ2-3; TRBD2 agrees at 13 bases. This CDR3 is built from 19 residues. The junction had 10 bases not matched to a gene; V was cut back by 0 bases and J by 4 bases. CDR1 and CDR2 from the germline V gene are LGHNA and YNFKEQ. The DNA for the CDR3 is TGTGCCAGCAGCCAAGATAGGCCCTCACTAGCGGGGGGGCCAGATACGCAGTATTTT. It yields the protein CASSQDRPSLAGGPDTQYF.

In regard to this clone: Distinct nucleotide sequences in the sample also encode this CDR3. The rearrangement links TRBV5-6 to TRBJ2-2; D unresolved. V lost 4 bases, J lost 4 bases, and 14 bases lay in between. This CDR3 spans 15 amino acids. CDR1 SGHDT and CDR2 YYEEEE come from the germline V gene. The CDR3 DNA follows: TGTGCCAGCAGCACCCGCCCCACCGGCACCGGGGAGCTGTTTTTT. Translating it yields CASSTRPTGTGELFF.